Below, 7 T cell receptor beta chains from the same sample are listed, as sequenced in a study of T cell changes during pregnancy in multiple sclerosis. Only in-frame clones appear in the TCRdb table, and some are missing; sequencing was by immunoSEQ multiplex PCR. The sample consists of approximately 47,000 clones, roughly 89% of them appearing once. Sequencing used peripheral blood, obtained in the first trimester of pregnancy. The receptors here all came from a female donor with multiple sclerosis, enrolled in a pregnancy study.

This sequence joins TRBV27 and TRBJ2-3; 7 bases are a match to TRBD1. Germline V lookup: CDR1 MNHEY, CDR2 SMNVEV (reference sequence). The junction had 5 bases not matched to a gene; V was cut back by 2 bases and J by 0 bases. The CDR3 is 16 residues long. This chain's CDR3 is CASSLGTEPSTDTQYF. CDR3 DNA sequence: TGTGCCAGCAGTTTAGGGACAGAGCCCAGCACAGATACGCAGTATTTT.

The chain combines TRBV5-1 with TRBJ1-1, with a possible D match to TRBD1 (6 bases). Per the germline V gene, CDR1 is SGHRS and CDR2 is YFSETQ. The V end lost 1 base, the J end lost 7 bases, and 11 bases lay between the germline ends. The CDR3 spans 13 residues. The CDR3 protein is CASSLIGQNEAFF. The DNA of the CDR3 is TGCGCCAGCAGCTTGATAGGACAGAATGAAGCTTTCTTT.

This clone was recorded once. The V call is TRBV5-7, the J call TRBJ1-1; D is uncertain. TRBV5-7 is treated as an ORF (open reading frame) with a function not yet certain. The CDR3 runs to 17 residues. The V end was cut by 1 base, the J end by 5 bases, with 21 bases between. The CDR3 nucleotides are TGTGCCAGCAGCTTGCCCCGTGAGAGGGCAGCGGAGACTGAAGCTTTCTTT. Its protein product is CASSLPRERAAETEAFF.

The chain joins TRBV4-2 to TRBJ2-2; TRBD1 agrees at 9 bases. Per germline, CDR1 LGHNA and CDR2 YNFKEQ. The CDR3 has 15 amino acids. With V trimmed by 6 bases and J by 6 bases, 8 bases remained unmatched. Written as DNA, the CDR3 is TGTGCCAGCAGTCCGGGACAGGGTTTAGCCGGGGAGCTGTTTTTT. Its translation is CASSPGQGLAGELFF.

This rearrangement joins TRBV5-1 to TRBJ2-2, with TRBD1 matching 7 bases. Germline trimming cut 3 bases from V and 4 bases from J; bases unmatched to any gene: 12. Germline CDR1 reads SGHRS; CDR2 reads YFSETQ. This CDR3 has 17 amino acids. CDR3 DNA: TGCGCCAGCAGCTCGCCCCCAGGGGGAGCATCCACCGGGGAGCTGTTTTTT. It specifies CASSSPPGGASTGELFF. Full variable domain (outside the CDR3, taken from reference TRBV5-1 and TRBJ2-2): KAGVTQTPRYLIKTRGQQVTLSCSPISGHRSVSWYQQTPGQGLQFLFEYFSETQRNKGNFPGRFSGRQFSNSRSEMNVSTLELGDSALYLCASSSPPGGASTGELFFGEGSRLTVL.

V is TRBV19 and J is TRBJ2-7; 9 bases line up with TRBD1. CDR3 size: 15 residues. Germline V CDR1 and CDR2: LNHDA, SQIVND (reference sequence). V shed 3 bases, J shed 2 bases, and the junction held 5 bases outside the gene matches. In nucleotides, the CDR3 is TGTGCCAGTAGTATCCAAACAGGGGGCCCCTACGAGCAGTACTTC. Encoded protein: CASSIQTGGPYEQYF.

The genes are TRBV6-5 and TRBJ1-2; no reliable D call. The CDR3 sequence is 14 residues long. Trimming took off 4 bases at V and 3 bases at J, with 12 bases between the two ends. The germline CDR1 and CDR2 sequences are MNHEY and SVGAGI. The CDR3 reads CASSLDGEDYGYTF. The CDR3 DNA follows: TGTGCCAGCAGTTTGGACGGGGAGGACTATGGCTACACCTTC.